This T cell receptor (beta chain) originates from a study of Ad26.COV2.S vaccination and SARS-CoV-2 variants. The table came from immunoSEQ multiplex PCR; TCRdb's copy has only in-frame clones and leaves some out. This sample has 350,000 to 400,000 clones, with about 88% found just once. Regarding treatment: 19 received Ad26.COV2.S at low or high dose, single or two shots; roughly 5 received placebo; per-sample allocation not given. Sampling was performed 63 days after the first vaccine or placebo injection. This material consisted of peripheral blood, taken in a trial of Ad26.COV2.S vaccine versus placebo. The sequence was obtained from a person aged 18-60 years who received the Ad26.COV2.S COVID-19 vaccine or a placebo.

The CDR3, as DNA: TGTGCCAGCAGCCCTCGACTAGCGGCTGAAAACAATGAGCAGTTCTTC. Its translation: CASSPRLAAENNEQFF. The chain employs TRBV9 and TRBJ2-1; 9 positions agree with TRBD2. The CDR3 length is 16 residues. The germline V gene encodes CDR1 SGDLS and CDR2 YYNGEE. J was trimmed by 5 bases and V by 4 bases; bases with no gene match: 10.